This TCR beta chain originates from a study of T-cell reconstitution after alpha-beta-depleted transplantation in children. Unique molecular identifiers were built into the TCRbeta library. TCRdb reprocessed the PCR reads via MiXCR and lists one record per CDR3 protein. The sample contains some 190,000 distinct CDR3 sequences, more than 9.5% of which appear only once. The CDR3 is 15 amino acids. This clonotype was found many times. Sequenced here: PBMCs, sampled before TCRalphabeta/CD19-depleted stem cell transplant. This sequence originates from a boy between 2 and 15 years old with acute myeloid leukemia, due to receive a stem cell transplant. V gene TRBV21-1 combines with J gene TRBJ2-3; no DNA check was done on the table's D call, TRBD2. TRBV21-1 has pseudogene status. The CDR3: CASSKAVEGGDTQYF. CDR3 nucleotides: TGTGCCAGCAGCAAAGCGGTAGAGGGCGGAGATACGCAGTATTTT.